This T cell receptor (beta chain) is from a study of immune characterization of retroperitoneal liposarcoma. A few counts support this clonotype. J lost 4 bases, V lost 6 bases, and 3 bases had no gene match. This CDR3 is built from 13 residues. CDR1 is MNHEY, CDR2 SMNVEV, per germline (reference sequence). Using its own MiXCR run on the PCR reads, TCRdb lists one record per CDR3 protein. The sample consists of roughly 11,000 distinct CDR3 sequences, 50% of them appearing once. The TCR sequence derives from a female donor with retroperitoneal liposarcoma. The chain combines TRBV27 with TRBJ2-4; 7 bases map to TRBD2. The sequenced material came from tumor tissue. The CDR3 region has the DNA TGTGCCAGCAGCCTTAGCGGGAAAAACATTCAGTACTTC. This gives the protein CASSLSGKNIQYF.